The clone carrying this TCR beta chain came up a few times. No antigen is known for it. Clinical symptoms, serum thyroxine, TRAb, thyroid ultrasound and orbital computed tomography informed diagnoses. This CDR3 has 13 amino acids. Germline CDR1 is DFQATT and CDR2 is SNEGSKA (reference sequence). V was cut by 4 bases and J by 4 bases, with 8 bases left in between. TCR beta CDR3 regions were amplified from RNA transcripts. HTBI primers were employed in a first-round RT-PCR of the TCR CDR3. TCRdb reprocessed the multiplex PCR reads via MiXCR and lists one record per CDR3 protein. The sample includes approximately 410,000 distinct CDR3 sequences, about an eighth of them seen just once. The data were obtained in a study of T cells in Graves' hyperthyroidism and ophthalmopathy. Study information: Peripheral blood was acquired at first diagnosis, ahead of any therapy whatsoever.

Regarding the study as a whole: A model of 13 V-J pairs discriminated ophthalmopathy from stable hyperthyroidism.

The chain has TRBV20-1 and TRBJ1-6, with no clear D. This sequence was found in a woman aged 18-29 years with Graves' hyperthyroidism. The specimen was blood. This chain's CDR3 is CSAISAYNSPLHF. CDR3 nucleotide sequence: TGCAGTGCTATTTCAGCTTATAATTCACCCCTCCACTTT.